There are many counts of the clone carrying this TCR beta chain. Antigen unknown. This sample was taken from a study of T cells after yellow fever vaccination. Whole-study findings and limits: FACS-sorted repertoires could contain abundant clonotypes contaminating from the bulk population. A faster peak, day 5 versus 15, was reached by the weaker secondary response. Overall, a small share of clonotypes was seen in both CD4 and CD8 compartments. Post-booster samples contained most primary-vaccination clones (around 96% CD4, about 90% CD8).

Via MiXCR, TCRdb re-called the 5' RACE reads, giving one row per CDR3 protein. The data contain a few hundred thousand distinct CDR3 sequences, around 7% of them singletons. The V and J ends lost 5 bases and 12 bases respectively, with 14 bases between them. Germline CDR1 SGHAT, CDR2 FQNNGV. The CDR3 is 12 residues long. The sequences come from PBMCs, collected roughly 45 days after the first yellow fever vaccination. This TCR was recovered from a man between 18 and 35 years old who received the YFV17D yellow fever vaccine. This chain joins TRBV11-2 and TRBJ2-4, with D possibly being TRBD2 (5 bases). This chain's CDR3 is CASSPLVRRQYF. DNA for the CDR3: TGTGCCAGCAGCCCACTAGTGCGCCGTCAGTACTTC.